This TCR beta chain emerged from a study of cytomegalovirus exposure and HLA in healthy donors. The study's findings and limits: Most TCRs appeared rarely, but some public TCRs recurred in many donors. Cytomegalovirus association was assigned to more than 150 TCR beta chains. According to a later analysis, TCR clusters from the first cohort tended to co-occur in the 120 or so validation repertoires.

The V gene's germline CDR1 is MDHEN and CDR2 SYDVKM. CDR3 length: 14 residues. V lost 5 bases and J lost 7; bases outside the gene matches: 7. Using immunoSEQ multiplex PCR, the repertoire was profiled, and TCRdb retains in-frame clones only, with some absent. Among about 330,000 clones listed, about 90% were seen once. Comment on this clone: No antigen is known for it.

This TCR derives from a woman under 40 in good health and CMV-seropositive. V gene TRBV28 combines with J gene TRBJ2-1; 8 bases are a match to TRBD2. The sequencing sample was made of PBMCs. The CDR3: CASSPSGSSNEQFF. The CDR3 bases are TGTGCCAGCAGTCCGAGCGGGAGTTCAAATGAGCAGTTCTTC.